This entry lists 3 T cell receptor beta chains sequenced from one sample in a study of identical twins. In TCRdb, the 5' RACE reads were re-called with MiXCR into one record per CDR3 protein. The data show fewer than 550,000 distinct CDR3 sequences, more than 13% seen once. Another study also made use of these data, one on yellow fever vaccine responses in identical twins.

Input material: CD4+ T cells sorted from blood. These receptors originate from a woman between 18 and 29 years old in good health.

This clonotype was seen a handful of times. The chain combines TRBV2 with TRBJ2-6, with 9 bases matching TRBD2. From germline, CDR1 is SNHLY and CDR2 FYNNEI. The CDR3 has 16 residues. Germline trimming cut 8 bases from V and 0 bases from J; bases unmatched to any gene: 5. As DNA, the CDR3 is TGTGCCAGCCGTGGGACTAGCTTCTCTGGGGCCAACGTCCTGACTTTC. Amino acid sequence: CASRGTSFSGANVLTF.

The rearrangement uses TRBV20-1 and TRBJ1-5, with D unresolved. With 4 bases removed from V and 5 bases from J, the gap between germline ends came to 15 bases. This CDR3 spans 14 amino acids. Germline loops: CDR1 DFQATT, CDR2 SNEGSKA (reference sequence). In DNA form, the CDR3 reads TGCAGTGCTAAACGTGGGATGCTGGATCAGCCCCAGCATTTT. This sequence encodes CSAKRGMLDQPQHF.

This clonotype has ten or more counts. V gene TRBV7-8 combines with J gene TRBJ1-2; tentatively, D is TRBD1 (5 bases). Germline values: CDR1 SGHVS, CDR2 FQNEAQ. There are 11 residues in the CDR3. The V end lost 10 bases, the J end lost 6 bases, and 12 bases lay between the germline ends. The CDR3 DNA sequence: TGTGCCATCCAAGGGGAACATGGCTACACCTTC. The encoded protein is CAIQGEHGYTF.